The 3 T cell receptor beta chains presented below share a single source sample, sequenced in a study of post-analysis software for immune sequencing data. Overall study findings and caveats: Higher frequency in patients than in controls was seen for 5 or 6 TRBV segments, with TRBV5-6, TRBV5-1 and TRBV20-1 among them.

Libraries were made from TCR beta cDNA, and they carried unique molecular identifiers. Each CDR3 protein gets one entry after TCRdb re-called the PCR reads with MiXCR. This table has roughly 570,000 distinct CDR3 sequences, 30% to 40% appearing once. For these receptors, no antigen is known. Sequencing was carried out using blood. The receptors come from a girl younger than 18 with multiple sclerosis.

J is TRBJ1-4 and V is TRBV7-2; a weak D match, TRBD1 (5 bases). CDR1 and CDR2 (germline): SGHTA, FQGNSA. Trimming took off 5 bases at V and 10 bases at J, with 20 bases between the two ends. The CDR3 spans 15 residues. The CDR3 coding sequence is TGTGCCAGCAGCCCCAGCCCCCTTGACAGCGGAAAACTGTTTTTT. Translation: CASSPSPLDSGKLFF.

The chain employs TRBV3-1 and TRBJ1-2; D is perhaps TRBD1 (5 bases). V lost 3 bases and J 8 bases, leaving 19 bases between the germline ends. CDR3 length: 15 amino acids. Germline V lookup: CDR1 LGHDT, CDR2 YNNKEL (reference sequence). Here the CDR3 DNA reads TGTGCCAGCAGCCAGGGGTCGGGGGGATTCGACGGCTACACCTTC. It yields the protein CASSQGSGGFDGYTF.

This clonotype was observed a few times. The chain uses TRBV2 and TRBJ2-7; TRBD1 might be the D (6 bases). This CDR3 is built from 15 residues. Germline V lookup: CDR1 SNHLY, CDR2 FYNNEI. V gave up 4 bases and J gave up 2 bases, with 15 bases separating them. The CDR3 coding sequence is TGTGCCAGCAGTGCCCAACGGACAGCAGCCTACGAGCAGTACTTC. Its translation is CASSAQRTAAYEQYF.